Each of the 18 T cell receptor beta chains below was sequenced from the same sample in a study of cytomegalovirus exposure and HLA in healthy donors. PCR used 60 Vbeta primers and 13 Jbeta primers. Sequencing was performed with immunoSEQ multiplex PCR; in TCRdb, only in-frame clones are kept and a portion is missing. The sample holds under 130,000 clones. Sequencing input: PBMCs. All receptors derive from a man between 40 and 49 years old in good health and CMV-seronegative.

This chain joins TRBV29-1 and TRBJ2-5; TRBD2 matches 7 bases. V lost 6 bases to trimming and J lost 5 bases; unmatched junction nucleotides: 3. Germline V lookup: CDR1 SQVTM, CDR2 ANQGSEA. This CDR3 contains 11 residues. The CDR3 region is CSVGLGETQYF. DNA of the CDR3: TGCAGCGTCGGACTAGGCGAGACCCAGTACTTC.

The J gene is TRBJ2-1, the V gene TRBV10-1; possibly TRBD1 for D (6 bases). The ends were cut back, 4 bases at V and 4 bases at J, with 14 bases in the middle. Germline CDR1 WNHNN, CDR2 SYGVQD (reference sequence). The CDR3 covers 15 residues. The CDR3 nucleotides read TGCGCCAGCAGTGTAAATCAGGGGAATTACAATGAGCAGTTCTTC. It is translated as CASSVNQGNYNEQFF.

CDR3 amino acids: CASTNRGGNTGELFF. The CDR3 DNA follows: TGTGCCAGCACGAACAGGGGAGGAAACACCGGGGAGCTGTTTTTT. This chain uses TRBV5-4 with TRBJ2-2; TRBD1 might be the D (7 bases). This CDR3 region has 15 residues. CDR1 is SGHNT and CDR2 is YYREEE in the germline V gene (reference sequence). V was shortened by 6 bases and J by 2 bases, with 14 bases between the two germline ends.

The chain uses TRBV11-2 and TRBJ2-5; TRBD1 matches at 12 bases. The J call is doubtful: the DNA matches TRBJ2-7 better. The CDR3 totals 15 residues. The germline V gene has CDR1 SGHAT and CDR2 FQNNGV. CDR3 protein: CASSHGTGGGYEQYF. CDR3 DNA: TGTGCCAGCAGCCACGGGACAGGGGGCGGCTACGAGCAGTACTTC.

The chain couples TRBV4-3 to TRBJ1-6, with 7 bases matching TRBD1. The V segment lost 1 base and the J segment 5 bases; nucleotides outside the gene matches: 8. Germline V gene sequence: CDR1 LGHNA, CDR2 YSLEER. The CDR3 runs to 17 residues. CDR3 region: CASSQVGRGQNNSPLHF. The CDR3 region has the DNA TGCGCCAGCAGCCAAGTCGGGAGGGGACAGAATAATTCACCCCTCCACTTT.

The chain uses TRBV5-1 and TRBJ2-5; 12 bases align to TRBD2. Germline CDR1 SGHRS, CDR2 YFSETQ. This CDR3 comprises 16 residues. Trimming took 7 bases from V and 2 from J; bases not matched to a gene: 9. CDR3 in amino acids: CASGHRLAGAQETQYF. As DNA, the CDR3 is TGCGCCAGCGGACATAGACTAGCGGGGGCTCAAGAGACCCAGTACTTC.

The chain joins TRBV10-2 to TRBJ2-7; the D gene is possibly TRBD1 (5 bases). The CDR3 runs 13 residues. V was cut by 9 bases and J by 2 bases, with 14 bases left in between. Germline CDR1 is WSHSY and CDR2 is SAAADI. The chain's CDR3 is CASKGAGPYEQYF. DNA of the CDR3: TGCGCCAGTAAAGGAGCAGGGCCCTACGAGCAGTACTTC.

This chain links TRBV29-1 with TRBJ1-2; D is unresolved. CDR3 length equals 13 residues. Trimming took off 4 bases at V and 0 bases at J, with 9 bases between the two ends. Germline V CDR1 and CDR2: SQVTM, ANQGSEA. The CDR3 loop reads CSVGEGTNYGYTF. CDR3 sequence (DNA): TGCAGCGTTGGCGAGGGAACTAACTATGGCTACACCTTC.

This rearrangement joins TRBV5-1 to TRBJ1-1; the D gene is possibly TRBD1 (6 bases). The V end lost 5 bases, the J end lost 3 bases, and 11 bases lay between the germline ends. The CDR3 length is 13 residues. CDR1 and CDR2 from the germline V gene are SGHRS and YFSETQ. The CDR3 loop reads CASSTQGYTEAFF. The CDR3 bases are TGCGCCAGCAGTACCCAGGGGTACACTGAAGCTTTCTTT. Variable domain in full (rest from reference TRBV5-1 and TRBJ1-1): KAGVTQTPRYLIKTRGQQVTLSCSPISGHRSVSWYQQTPGQGLQFLFEYFSETQRNKGNFPGRFSGRQFSNSRSEMNVSTLELGDSALYLCASSTQGYTEAFFGQGTRLTVV.

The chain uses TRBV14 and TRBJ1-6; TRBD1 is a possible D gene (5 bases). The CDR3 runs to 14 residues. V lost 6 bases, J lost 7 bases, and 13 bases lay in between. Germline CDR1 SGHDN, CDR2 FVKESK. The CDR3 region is CASRQETENSPLHF. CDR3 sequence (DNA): TGTGCCAGCAGACAGGAGACCGAGAATTCACCCCTCCACTTT.

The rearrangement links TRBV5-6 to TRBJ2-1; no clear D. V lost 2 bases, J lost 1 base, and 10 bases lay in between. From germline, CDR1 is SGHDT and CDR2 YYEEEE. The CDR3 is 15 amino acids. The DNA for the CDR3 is TGTGCCAGCAGCTTTACCGGTAGTTCCTACAATGAGCAGTTCTTC. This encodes CASSFTGSSYNEQFF.

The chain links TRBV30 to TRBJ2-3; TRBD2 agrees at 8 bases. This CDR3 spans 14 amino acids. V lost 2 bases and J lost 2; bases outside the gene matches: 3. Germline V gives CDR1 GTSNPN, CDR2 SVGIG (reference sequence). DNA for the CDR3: TGTGCCTGGAGTTTAGCGGGAAACACAGATACGCAGTATTTT. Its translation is CAWSLAGNTDTQYF.

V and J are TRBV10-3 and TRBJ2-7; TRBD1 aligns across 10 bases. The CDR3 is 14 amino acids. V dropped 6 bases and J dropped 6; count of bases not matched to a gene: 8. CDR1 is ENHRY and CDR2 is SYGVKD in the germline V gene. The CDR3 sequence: CAIRRTGGKGEQYF. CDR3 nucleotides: TGTGCCATCAGAAGGACAGGGGGAAAGGGCGAGCAGTACTTC.

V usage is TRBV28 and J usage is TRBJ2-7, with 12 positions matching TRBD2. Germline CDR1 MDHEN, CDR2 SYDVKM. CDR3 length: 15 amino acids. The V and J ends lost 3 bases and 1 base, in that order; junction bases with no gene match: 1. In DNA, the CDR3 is TGTGCCAGCAGTTTGACTAGCGGGGGATCCTACGAGCAGTACTTC. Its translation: CASSLTSGGSYEQYF.

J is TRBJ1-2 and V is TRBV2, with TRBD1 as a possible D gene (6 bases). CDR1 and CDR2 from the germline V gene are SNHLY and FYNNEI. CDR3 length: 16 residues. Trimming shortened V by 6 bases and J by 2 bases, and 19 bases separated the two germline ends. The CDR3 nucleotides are TGTGCCAGCAGAGCCCGACGGACAGCTGTAAACTATGGCTACACCTTC. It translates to CASRARRTAVNYGYTF.

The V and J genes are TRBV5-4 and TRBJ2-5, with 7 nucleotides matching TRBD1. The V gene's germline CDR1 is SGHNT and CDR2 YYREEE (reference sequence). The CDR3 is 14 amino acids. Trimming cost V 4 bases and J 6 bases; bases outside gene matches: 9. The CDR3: CASSHRQGVKTQYF. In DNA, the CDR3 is TGTGCCAGCAGCCACAGACAGGGTGTGAAGACCCAGTACTTC.

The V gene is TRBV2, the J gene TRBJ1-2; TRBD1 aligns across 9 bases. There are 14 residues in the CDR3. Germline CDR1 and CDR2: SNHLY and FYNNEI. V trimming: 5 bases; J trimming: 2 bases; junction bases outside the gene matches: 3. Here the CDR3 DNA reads TGTGCCAGCAGTAACGACAGGGGGAACTATGGCTACACCTTC. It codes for CASSNDRGNYGYTF.

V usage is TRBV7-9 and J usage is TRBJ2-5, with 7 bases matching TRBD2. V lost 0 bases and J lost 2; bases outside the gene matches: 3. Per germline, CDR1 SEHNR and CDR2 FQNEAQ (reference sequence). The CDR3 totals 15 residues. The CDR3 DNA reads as TGTGCCAGCAGCTTAGCCCCTAGCGGACAAGAGACCCAGTACTTC. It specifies CASSLAPSGQETQYF.